A selection of T cell receptor beta chains follows, all from one sample in a study of technical replicates of blood from several donors. TCRdb's copy holds only in-frame clones and misses some; the assay was immunoSEQ multiplex PCR. The top ten hold 0.2% to 0.25% of the sample, which has 75,000 to 90,000 clones, 93% seen once. The specimen sequenced was T cells isolated from PBMCs. The receptors come from a human donor in good health. Each CDR3 is given without its conserved first and last residue.

V gene: TRBV5-6
J gene: TRBJ2-1
CDR3 protein: ASSRIGEPLRYNEQF

V gene: TRBV5-1
J gene: TRBJ2-2
CDR3 protein: ASSSGYRGEDGELF

V gene: TRBV2
J gene: TRBJ1-2
CDR3 protein: ASNMNAGWGGYT

V gene: TRBV7-9
J gene: TRBJ1-5
CDR3 protein: ASSQGAGNNQPQH

V gene: TRBV30
J gene: TRBJ1-5
CDR3 protein: AWKLSGDGHHQPQH

V gene: TRBV4-2
J gene: TRBJ2-7
CDR3 protein: ASSQGREPYEQY

V gene: TRBV4-2
J gene: TRBJ2-6
CDR3 protein: ASSQETGSGANVLT

V gene: TRBV9
J gene: TRBJ2-5
CDR3 protein: ASSVDRGSLEETQY

V gene: TRBV28
J gene: TRBJ1-2
CDR3 protein: ASSFWGGGYGYT

V gene: TRBV4-1
J gene: TRBJ1-4
CDR3 protein: ASSQVNKRTRIEKLF

V gene: TRBV5-1
J gene: TRBJ2-5
CDR3 protein: ASSLEFLGGRETQY

V gene: TRBV29-1
J gene: TRBJ1-4
CDR3 protein: SVVRGEKLF

V gene: TRBV7-8
J gene: TRBJ1-6
CDR3 protein: ASSFPGGGNSPLH

V gene: TRBV19
J gene: TRBJ1-2
CDR3 protein: ASSIDLGLLTNYGYT

V gene: TRBV2
J gene: TRBJ2-3
CDR3 protein: ASSDQGLSQY

V gene: TRBV2
J gene: TRBJ2-7
CDR3 protein: ASIERETYEQY

V gene: TRBV9
J gene: TRBJ2-5
CDR3 protein: ASSGSGTQETQY

V gene: TRBV20-1
J gene: TRBJ2-3
CDR3 protein: SRGVADTQY

V gene: TRBV7-9
J gene: TRBJ1-1
CDR3 protein: ASSLVGRGSTEAF

V gene: TRBV11-3
J gene: TRBJ2-7
CDR3 protein: ASSLGGGDYEQY

V gene: TRBV10-1
J gene: TRBJ2-1
CDR3 protein: ASSAGTGGYNEQF

V gene: TRBV5-1
J gene: TRBJ2-5
CDR3 protein: ASSFLAGGLGQETQY

V gene: TRBV18
J gene: TRBJ1-4
CDR3 protein: ASSQIATNEKLF

V gene: TRBV29-1
J gene: TRBJ1-1
CDR3 protein: SVWSQNSLNTEAF

V gene: TRBV5-1
J gene: TRBJ1-1
CDR3 protein: ASSVGTAEAF

V gene: TRBV7-9
J gene: TRBJ2-6
CDR3 protein: ASSSDRSSGANVLT

V gene: TRBV10-3
J gene: TRBJ2-3
CDR3 protein: AITGDRGTDTQY

V gene: TRBV5-1
J gene: TRBJ2-7
CDR3 protein: ASSAGPEQY

V gene: TRBV2
J gene: TRBJ1-4
CDR3 protein: ASSQPGSALF

V gene: TRBV30
J gene: TRBJ2-2
CDR3 protein: ASRQNNTGELF

V gene: TRBV7-6
J gene: TRBJ2-1
CDR3 protein: ASSGRQGRHNEQF

V gene: TRBV4-1
J gene: TRBJ1-2
CDR3 protein: ASSGEGAYYGYT

V gene: TRBV25-1
J gene: TRBJ1-2
CDR3 protein: ASSGPQGYYGYT

V gene: TRBV15
J gene: TRBJ2-1
CDR3 protein: ATSRKIRGELDNEQF

V gene: TRBV5-6
J gene: TRBJ1-1
CDR3 protein: ASSYKTGTASIEAF

V gene: TRBV10-1
J gene: TRBJ1-1
CDR3 protein: ASSQTWTSEAF

V gene: TRBV28
J gene: TRBJ2-5
CDR3 protein: ASRSWTRFVETQY

V gene: TRBV5-4
J gene: TRBJ2-5
CDR3 protein: ASSLTGAQETQY

V gene: TRBV9
J gene: TRBJ2-7
CDR3 protein: ASERGPPYEQY

V gene: TRBV10-1
J gene: TRBJ2-7
CDR3 protein: ASSESGGSDEQY

V gene: TRBV27
J gene: TRBJ2-1
CDR3 protein: ASSLYGRSSYNEQF

V gene: TRBV11-2
J gene: TRBJ1-1
CDR3 protein: ASSLVLGPNTEAF

V gene: TRBV23-1
J gene: TRBJ1-1
CDR3 protein: ASSQSSLNTEAF

V gene: TRBV4-1
J gene: TRBJ2-7
CDR3 protein: ASSQDRGQGLTYEQY

V gene: TRBV6-5
J gene: TRBJ2-7
CDR3 protein: ASSSPGTGGFQQY

V gene: TRBV5-4
J gene: TRBJ1-1
CDR3 protein: ASSLIMNTEAF

V gene: TRBV27
J gene: TRBJ1-5
CDR3 protein: ASSFRDTNQPQH

V gene: TRBV6-1
J gene: TRBJ2-3
CDR3 protein: ASSESGWGADTQY

V gene: TRBV5-1
J gene: TRBJ1-1
CDR3 protein: ASSSFTGLNAEAF